This entry describes one T cell receptor (beta chain). Its specificity is unknown. This entry comes from a study of cytomegalovirus exposure and HLA in healthy donors. Study-wide points: The study designated fewer than 200 TCR beta chains cytomegalovirus-associated.

PCR used 60 Vbeta primers and 13 Jbeta primers. Clones were read by immunoSEQ multiplex PCR, and TCRdb kept only the in-frame ones, dropping some. The sample carries 160,000 or so clones, roughly 84% recorded once. This CDR3 region has 13 residues. The V gene end was trimmed by 2 bases and the J gene end by 10 bases; junction bases not matched to a gene: 7. Per the germline V gene, CDR1 is SGHDN and CDR2 is FVKESK. Sequenced input: PBMCs. V gene TRBV14 combines with J gene TRBJ1-1, with 7 bases fitting TRBD1. This TCR came from a young woman in good health and CMV-seronegative. The CDR3 reads CASSQQYKGAAFF. Written as DNA, the CDR3 is TGTGCCAGCAGCCAACAATACAAGGGGGCAGCTTTCTTT.